This TCR beta chain comes out of a study of early T cells in non-severe SARS-CoV-2 infection (dated by TCRdb to about 2021). Looking at the study overall: Bulk RNA from unsorted whole blood was used for TCR sequencing, so alpha and beta chains could not be paired.

Spanning cysteine to phenylalanine, the CDR3 consists of 13 amino acids. Left in the record is the CDR3 DNA by itself, 39 bases read in frame from the first base. The germline V gene (reference sequence) yields DFQATT for CDR1 and SNEGSKA for CDR2. Trimming costs V 4 bases and J 8 bases, and their ends lie 15 bases apart. As concerns this clonotype: The clone's antigen remains unknown. No base qualities exist here, and no much larger clone lies one base off it.

The library was obtained by 5' RACE. These reads were obtained on a NextSeq 500. To correct for sequencing error and PCR bias, the TCR library protocol tagged individual cDNA molecules with unique molecular identifiers. Sequencing covered both TCR alpha and beta chains, and within each sample the abundances of alpha and beta sequences were tightly co-correlated. Concerning the study's data processing: Decombinator V4 was used to perform V gene, J gene and CDR3 annotation of TCR sequences. Expanded TCRs were defined as changing significantly between any two time points under a Poisson model with p below 0.0001. TCR abundances were normalised to the total number of TCRs sequenced per sample and expressed as counts per million. MAIT TCRs were defined by TRAV1-2 paired with TRAJ12, TRAJ20 or TRAJ33, and iNKT TCRs by TRAV10 paired with TRAJ18. VDJdb, accessed 1 November 2021, was searched for CMV, EBV and SARS-CoV-2 annotated TCRs, excluding TCRs annotated for multiple antigens. The public reads were reanalyzed by TCRdb: fastp trimming at Q25, MiXCR alignment, in-frame beta chains only. Merged by CDR3 protein, the rows form single entries marked with the most common genes and DNA. The V and J calls come from TCRdb's annotation, not from the publication. Present in this sample are tens of thousands of distinct CDR3 sequences, roughly 4% of which were seen just once. Of the sample, about 3.1% is held by the ten largest clones.

General conclusions and limits of the study: VDJdb matching was skewed toward anti-spike CD8 responses, so virus-specific expansions were likely underestimated and private and CD4 specificities were missed.

This was a case-control study nested in a cohort of healthcare workers in London, UK, who had nasopharyngeal swab PCR tests and blood samples taken every week. Between 23 and 31 March 2020, the week of the UK lockdown, healthcare workers were enrolled and then followed up weekly for as long as 16 weeks. The source is an adult who was a healthcare worker with PCR-confirmed SARS-CoV-2 infection or an uninfected control (not recorded which). The chain is encoded by TRBV20-1 joined to TRBJ2-1; the D gene is perhaps TRBD2, on 5 matching bases. Sequencing was performed on whole blood. The CDR3 loop reads CSAMRGIGDEQFF. The nucleotide sequence reads TGCAGTGCTATGCGAGGGATAGGCGATGAGCAGTTCTTC.